These 9 T cell receptor beta chains originate from one sample sequenced in a study of PD-1 blockade in classical Hodgkin lymphoma. Sample time point: cycle 4 day 1 (C4D1), after more than five weeks of nivolumab. Every patient was affected by relapse after autologous stem cell transplantation, while exposure to brentuximab vedotin was not uniform. TCRdb keeps only in-frame clones here, not all; method: immunoSEQ multiplex PCR. This table has 16,000 or so clones, 83% appearing once. Sample: peripheral blood mononuclear cells (PBMCs), taken before the fourth cycle of nivolumab. The receptors shown here come from a human donor with classical Hodgkin lymphoma.

This rearrangement joins TRBV5-1 to TRBJ2-3; TRBD2 matches at 10 bases. Germline CDR1 reads SGHRS; CDR2 reads YFSETQ. This CDR3 region has 19 residues. V lost 1 base to trimming and J lost 3 bases; unmatched junction nucleotides: 14. CDR3 bases: TGCGCCAGCAGCTTGCCAGGGCCTAGCGGGGGAACCGGGACAGATACGCAGTATTTT. Amino acid sequence: CASSLPGPSGGTGTDTQYF.

As for this clone: Within the sample, other DNA sequences also encode this same CDR3. The chain recombines TRBV7-8 with TRBJ1-5; D not resolved. CDR1 and CDR2 from the germline V gene are SGHVS and FQNEAQ. V was cut by 3 bases and J by 5 bases, with 8 bases left in between. This CDR3 is built from 13 residues. The CDR3 DNA is TGTGCCAGCAGCTTGGTCGAGGATCAGCCCCAGCATTTT. Protein sequence: CASSLVEDQPQHF.

The chain joins TRBV5-1 to TRBJ1-2; 8 positions match TRBD1. The CDR3 is 15 residues long. CDR1 and CDR2 from the germline V gene are SGHRS and YFSETQ. Losses at the gene ends were 7 bases for V and 4 bases for J; bases not matched to a gene: 12. The CDR3 is CASSAGQGGLYGYTF. The CDR3, as DNA: TGCGCCAGCTCCGCAGGACAGGGCGGTCTCTATGGCTACACCTTC.

The V call is TRBV5-1, the J call TRBJ2-1; 7 nucleotides align to TRBD1. The ends lost 4 bases at V and 3 bases at J; junction bases unmatched: 7. CDR3 length equals 15 residues. Looked up from germline, CDR1 is SGHRS and CDR2 is YFSETQ. CDR3 amino acids: CASSLSGQDYNEQFF. In DNA, the CDR3 is TGCGCCAGCAGCCTTTCCGGACAGGACTACAATGAGCAGTTCTTC.

The chain uses TRBV7-9 and TRBJ1-2; D not certain. V was clipped by 3 bases and J by 3 bases, with 5 bases between them. The CDR3 is made up of 12 amino acids. The germline V gene encodes CDR1 SEHNR and CDR2 FQNEAQ (reference sequence). Here the CDR3 reads CASSFGDYGYTF. The CDR3 DNA sequence: TGTGCCAGCAGCTTCGGGGACTATGGCTACACCTTC.

The chain recombines TRBV5-1 with TRBJ2-3; 7 bases are a match to TRBD2. Germline V gives CDR1 SGHRS, CDR2 YFSETQ. V gave up 1 base and J gave up 0 bases; unmatched junction bases: 8. This CDR3 contains 17 residues. The CDR3 sequence: CASSLTRGGGSTDTQYF. CDR3 sequence (DNA): TGCGCCAGCAGCTTGACCCGTGGGGGGGGGAGCACAGATACGCAGTATTTT.

The chain links TRBV4-3 to TRBJ1-5; unclear D gene. Per germline, CDR1 LGHNA and CDR2 YSLEER. This CDR3 contains 15 residues. The V and J ends lost 0 bases and 4 bases respectively, with 10 bases between them. Written as DNA, the CDR3 is TGCGCCAGCAGCCAAGACAGTTTTTCTAATCAGCCCCAGCATTTT. Translation: CASSQDSFSNQPQHF.

Here the CDR3 reads CASSDQGGNQPQHF. The DNA of the CDR3 is TGTGCCAGCTCGGACCAGGGGGGGAATCAGCCCCAGCATTTT. The rearrangement joins TRBV6-6 to TRBJ1-5; 7 positions agree with TRBD1. Germline trimming cut 8 bases from V and 4 bases from J; bases unmatched to any gene: 8. The CDR3 contains 14 residues. CDR1 and CDR2 from the germline V gene are MNHNY and SVGAGI (reference sequence).

The V call is TRBV30, the J call TRBJ1-1; tentatively, D is TRBD1 (6 bases). This CDR3 spans 17 amino acids. Germline V CDR1 and CDR2: GTSNPN, SVGIG (reference sequence). V lost 0 bases, J lost 1 base, and 18 bases lay in between. The CDR3 sequence: CAWSVPPYQDRNTEAFF. The CDR3 DNA reads as TGTGCCTGGAGTGTACCCCCCTATCAGGACAGGAACACTGAAGCTTTCTTT.